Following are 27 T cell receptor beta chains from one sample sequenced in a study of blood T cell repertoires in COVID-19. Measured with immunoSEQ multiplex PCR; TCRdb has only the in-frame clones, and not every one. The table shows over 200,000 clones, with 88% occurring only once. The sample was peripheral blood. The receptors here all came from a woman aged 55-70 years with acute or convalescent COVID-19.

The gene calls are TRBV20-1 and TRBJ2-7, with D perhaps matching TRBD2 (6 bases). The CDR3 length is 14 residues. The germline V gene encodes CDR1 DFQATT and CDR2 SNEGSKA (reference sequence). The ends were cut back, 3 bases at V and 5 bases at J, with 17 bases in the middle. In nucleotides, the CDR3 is TGCAGTGCTAGTAAGCTCGGGGGAGGTCACGAGCAGTACTTC. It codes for CSASKLGGGHEQYF.

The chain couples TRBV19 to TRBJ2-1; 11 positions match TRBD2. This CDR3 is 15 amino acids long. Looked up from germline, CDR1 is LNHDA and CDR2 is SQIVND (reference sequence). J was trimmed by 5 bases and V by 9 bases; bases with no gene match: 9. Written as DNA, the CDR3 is TGTGCCAGCACCCTACTAGCGGGAGAAGACAATGAGCAGTTCTTC. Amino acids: CASTLLAGEDNEQFF. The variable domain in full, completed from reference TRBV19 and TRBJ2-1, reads DGGITQSPKYLFRKEGQNVTLSCEQNLNHDAMYWYRQDPGQGLRLIYYSQIVNDFQKGDIAEGYSVSREKKESFPLTVTSAQKNPTAFYLCASTLLAGEDNEQFFGPGTRLTVL.

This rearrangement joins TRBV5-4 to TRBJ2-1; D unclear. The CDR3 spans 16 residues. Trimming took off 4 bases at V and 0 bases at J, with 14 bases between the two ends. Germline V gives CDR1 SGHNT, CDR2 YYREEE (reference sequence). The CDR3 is CASSPVGPPSYNEQFF. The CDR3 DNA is TGTGCCAGCAGCCCGGTCGGTCCGCCCTCCTACAATGAGCAGTTCTTC.

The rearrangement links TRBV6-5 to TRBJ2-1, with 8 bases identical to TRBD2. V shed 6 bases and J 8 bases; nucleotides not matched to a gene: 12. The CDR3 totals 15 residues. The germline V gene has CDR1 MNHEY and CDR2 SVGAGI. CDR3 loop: CASRERGPGGDEQFF. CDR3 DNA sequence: TGTGCCAGCAGGGAGCGGGGGCCCGGGGGGGATGAGCAGTTCTTC.

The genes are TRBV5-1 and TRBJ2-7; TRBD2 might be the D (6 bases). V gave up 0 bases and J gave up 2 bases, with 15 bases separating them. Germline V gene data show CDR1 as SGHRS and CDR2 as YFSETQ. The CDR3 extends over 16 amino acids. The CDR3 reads CASSLAGGVPPYEQYF. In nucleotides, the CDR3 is TGCGCCAGCAGCTTGGCCGGAGGGGTCCCTCCCTACGAGCAGTACTTC.

The CDR3 protein is CASSQYRDRGAEAFF. The DNA of the CDR3 is TGTGCCAGCAGTCAATACCGGGACAGGGGTGCTGAAGCTTTCTTT. The V gene is TRBV6-5, the J gene TRBJ1-1; 10 nucleotides agree with TRBD1. The CDR3 is 15 residues long. Germline V gives CDR1 MNHEY, CDR2 SVGAGI. Trimming took 5 bases from V and 6 from J; bases not matched to a gene: 9.

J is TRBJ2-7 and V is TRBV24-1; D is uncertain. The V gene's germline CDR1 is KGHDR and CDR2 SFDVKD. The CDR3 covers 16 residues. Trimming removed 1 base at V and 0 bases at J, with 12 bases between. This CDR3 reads CATSDFVRSGSYEQYF. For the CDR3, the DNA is TGTGCCACCAGTGATTTTGTCAGATCGGGCTCCTACGAGCAGTACTTC.

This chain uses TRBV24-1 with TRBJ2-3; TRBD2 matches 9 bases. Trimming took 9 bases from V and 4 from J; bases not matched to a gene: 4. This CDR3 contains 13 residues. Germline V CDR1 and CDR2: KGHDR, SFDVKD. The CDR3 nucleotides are TGTGCCACCTCCCTAGCGGGATCAGATACGCAGTATTTT. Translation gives CATSLAGSDTQYF.

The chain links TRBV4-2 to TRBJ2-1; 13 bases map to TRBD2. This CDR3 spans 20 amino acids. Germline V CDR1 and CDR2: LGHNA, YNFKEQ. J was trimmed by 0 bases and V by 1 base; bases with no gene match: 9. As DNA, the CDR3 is TGTGCCAGCAGCCAAGTCCGGACTAGCGGGAGCCCGAACTCCTACAATGAGCAGTTCTTC. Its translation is CASSQVRTSGSPNSYNEQFF.

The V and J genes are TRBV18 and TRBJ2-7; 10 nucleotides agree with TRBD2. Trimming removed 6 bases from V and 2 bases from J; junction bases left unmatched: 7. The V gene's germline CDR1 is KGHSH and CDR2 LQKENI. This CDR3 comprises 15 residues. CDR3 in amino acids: CASSLAGVGTYEQYF. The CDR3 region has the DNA TGTGCCAGCTCTCTAGCGGGGGTAGGAACCTACGAGCAGTACTTC.

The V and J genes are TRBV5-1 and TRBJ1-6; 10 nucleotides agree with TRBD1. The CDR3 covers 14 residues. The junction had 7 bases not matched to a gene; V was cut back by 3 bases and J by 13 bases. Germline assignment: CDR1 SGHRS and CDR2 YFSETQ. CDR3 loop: CASSSGTGVHPLHF. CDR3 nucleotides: TGCGCCAGCAGCTCCGGGACAGGGGTACATCCCCTCCACTTT. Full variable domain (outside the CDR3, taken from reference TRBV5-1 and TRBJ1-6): KAGVTQTPRYLIKTRGQQVTLSCSPISGHRSVSWYQQTPGQGLQFLFEYFSETQRNKGNFPGRFSGRQFSNSRSEMNVSTLELGDSALYLCASSSGTGVHPLHFGNGTRLTVT.

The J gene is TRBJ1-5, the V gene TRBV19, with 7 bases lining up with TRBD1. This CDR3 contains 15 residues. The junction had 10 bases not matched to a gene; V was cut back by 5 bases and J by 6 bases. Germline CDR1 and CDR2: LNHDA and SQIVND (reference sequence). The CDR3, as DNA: TGTGCCAGTAGTCCGCCCCGACAGGGCGGTCAGCCCCAGCATTTT. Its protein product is CASSPPRQGGQPQHF.

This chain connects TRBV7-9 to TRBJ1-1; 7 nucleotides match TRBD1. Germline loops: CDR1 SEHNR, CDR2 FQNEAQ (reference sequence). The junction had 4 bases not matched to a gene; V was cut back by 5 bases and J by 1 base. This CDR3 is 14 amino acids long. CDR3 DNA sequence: TGTGCCAGCAGCCTAGAGGGGGCGAACACTGAAGCTTTCTTT. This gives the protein CASSLEGANTEAFF.

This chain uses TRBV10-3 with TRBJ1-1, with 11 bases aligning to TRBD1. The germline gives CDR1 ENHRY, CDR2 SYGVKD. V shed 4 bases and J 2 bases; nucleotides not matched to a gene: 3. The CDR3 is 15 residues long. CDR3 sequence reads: CAISVGQGANTEAFF. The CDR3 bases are TGTGCCATCAGTGTCGGACAGGGGGCTAACACTGAAGCTTTCTTT.

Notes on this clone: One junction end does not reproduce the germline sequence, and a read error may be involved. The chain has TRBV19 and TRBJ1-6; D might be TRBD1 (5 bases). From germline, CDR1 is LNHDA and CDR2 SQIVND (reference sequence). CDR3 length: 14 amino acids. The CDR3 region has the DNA TGTGCCAGAAGTAAGGGGACCTATAATTCACCCCTCCACTTT. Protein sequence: CARSKGTYNSPLHF.

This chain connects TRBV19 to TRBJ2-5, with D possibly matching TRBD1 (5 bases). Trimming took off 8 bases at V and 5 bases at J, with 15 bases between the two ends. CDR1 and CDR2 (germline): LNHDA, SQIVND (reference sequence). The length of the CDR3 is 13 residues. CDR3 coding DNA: TGTGCCAGTGGGCAGGGCACCTCGGAGACCCAGTACTTC. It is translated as CASGQGTSETQYF.

The CDR3 sequence: CASSRFGGDYGYTF. CDR3 DNA sequence: TGTGCCAGCTCCCGGTTCGGGGGAGACTATGGCTACACCTTC. The V gene is TRBV11-2, the J gene TRBJ1-2, with D possibly being TRBD1 (5 bases). Deletions cut 8 bases from V and 3 bases from J, with 16 bases between. This CDR3 spans 14 amino acids. CDR1 and CDR2 from the germline V gene are SGHAT and FQNNGV.

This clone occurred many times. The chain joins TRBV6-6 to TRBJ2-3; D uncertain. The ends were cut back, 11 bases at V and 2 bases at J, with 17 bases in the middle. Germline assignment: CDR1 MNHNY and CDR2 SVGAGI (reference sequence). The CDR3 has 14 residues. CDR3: CACRAPGSTDTQYF. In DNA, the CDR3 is TGTGCCTGCCGCGCGCCAGGCTCCACAGATACGCAGTATTTT.

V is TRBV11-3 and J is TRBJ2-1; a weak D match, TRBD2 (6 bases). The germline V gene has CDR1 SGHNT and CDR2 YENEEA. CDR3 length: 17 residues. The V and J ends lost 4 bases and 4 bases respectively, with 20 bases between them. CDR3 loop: CASSSSRGLSAYNEQFF. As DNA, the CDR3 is TGTGCCAGCAGCTCAAGTAGGGGACTGAGCGCTTACAATGAGCAGTTCTTC.

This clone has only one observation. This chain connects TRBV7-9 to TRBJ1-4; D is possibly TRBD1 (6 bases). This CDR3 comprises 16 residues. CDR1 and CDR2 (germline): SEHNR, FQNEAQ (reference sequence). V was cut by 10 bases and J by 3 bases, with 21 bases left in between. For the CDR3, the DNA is TGTGCCATACCTACCAGGGGACGGGGAGCTAATGAAAAACTGTTTTTT. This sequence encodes CAIPTRGRGANEKLFF.

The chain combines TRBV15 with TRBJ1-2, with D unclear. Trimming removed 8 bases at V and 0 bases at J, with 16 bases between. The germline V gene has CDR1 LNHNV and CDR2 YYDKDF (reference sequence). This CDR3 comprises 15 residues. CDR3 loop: CATVGGVSANYGYTF. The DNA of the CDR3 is TGTGCCACCGTCGGTGGAGTTTCTGCTAACTATGGCTACACCTTC.

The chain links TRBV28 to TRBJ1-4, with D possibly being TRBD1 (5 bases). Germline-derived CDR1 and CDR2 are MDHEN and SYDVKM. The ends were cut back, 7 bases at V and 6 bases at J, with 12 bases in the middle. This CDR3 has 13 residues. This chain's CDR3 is CASNRLNDEKLFF. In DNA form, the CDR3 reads TGTGCCAGCAACAGGTTGAACGATGAAAAACTGTTTTTT.

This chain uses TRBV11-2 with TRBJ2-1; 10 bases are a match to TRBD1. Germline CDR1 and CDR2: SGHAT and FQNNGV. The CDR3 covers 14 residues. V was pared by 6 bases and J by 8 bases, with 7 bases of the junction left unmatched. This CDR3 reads CASSPGQGLYEQFF. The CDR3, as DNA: TGTGCCAGCAGTCCGGGACAGGGGCTGTATGAGCAGTTCTTC.

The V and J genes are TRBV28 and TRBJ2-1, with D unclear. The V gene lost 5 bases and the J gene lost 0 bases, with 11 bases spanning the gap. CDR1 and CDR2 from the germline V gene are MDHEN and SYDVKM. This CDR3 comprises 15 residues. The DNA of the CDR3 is TGTGCCAGCAGTGCCCCCTCTAGCTCCTACAATGAGCAGTTCTTC. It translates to CASSAPSSSYNEQFF.

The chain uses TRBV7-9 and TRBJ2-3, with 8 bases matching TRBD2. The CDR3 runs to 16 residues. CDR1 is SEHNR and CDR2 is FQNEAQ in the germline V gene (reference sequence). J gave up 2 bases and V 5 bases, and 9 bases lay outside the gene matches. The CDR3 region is CASSDQTSGFTDTQYF. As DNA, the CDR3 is TGTGCCAGCAGCGACCAAACTAGCGGATTCACAGATACGCAGTATTTT.

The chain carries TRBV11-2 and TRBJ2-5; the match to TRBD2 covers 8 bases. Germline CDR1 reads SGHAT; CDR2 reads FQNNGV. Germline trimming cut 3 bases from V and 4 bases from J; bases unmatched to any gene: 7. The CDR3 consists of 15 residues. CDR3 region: CASSFVSGGAETQYF. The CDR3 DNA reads TGTGCCAGCAGCTTTGTCTCGGGGGGGGCAGAGACCCAGTACTTC.

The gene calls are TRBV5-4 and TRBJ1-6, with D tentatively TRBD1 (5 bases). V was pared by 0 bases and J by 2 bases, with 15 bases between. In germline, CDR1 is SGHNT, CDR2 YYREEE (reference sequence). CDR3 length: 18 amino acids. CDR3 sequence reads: CASSLAPSVTAYNSPLHF. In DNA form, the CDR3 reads TGTGCCAGCAGCTTGGCGCCCAGTGTGACAGCCTATAATTCACCCCTCCACTTT.